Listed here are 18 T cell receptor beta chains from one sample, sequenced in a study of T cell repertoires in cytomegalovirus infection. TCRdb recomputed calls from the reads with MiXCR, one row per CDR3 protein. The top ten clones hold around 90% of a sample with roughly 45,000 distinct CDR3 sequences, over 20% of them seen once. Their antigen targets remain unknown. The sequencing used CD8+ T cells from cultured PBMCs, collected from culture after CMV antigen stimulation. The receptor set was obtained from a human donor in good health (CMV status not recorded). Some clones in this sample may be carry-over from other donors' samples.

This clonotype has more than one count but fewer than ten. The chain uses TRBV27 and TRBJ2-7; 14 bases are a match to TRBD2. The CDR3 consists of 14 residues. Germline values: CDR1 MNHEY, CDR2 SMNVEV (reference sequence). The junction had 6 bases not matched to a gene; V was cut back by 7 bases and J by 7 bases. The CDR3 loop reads CASIRLAGGREQYF. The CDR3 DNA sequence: TGTGCCAGCATCCGACTAGCGGGAGGGAGAGAGCAGTACTTC.

CDR3 in amino acids: CASTREGVGPPSQYF. In nucleotides, the CDR3 is TGTGCCAGCACACGGGAAGGTGTAGGGCCCCCATCGCAGTATTTT. V gene TRBV7-8 combines with J gene TRBJ2-3; the D gene is possibly TRBD2 (5 bases). V was shortened by 7 bases and J by 10 bases, with 24 bases between the two germline ends. The V gene's germline CDR1 is SGHVS and CDR2 FQNEAQ. This CDR3 is built from 15 residues. Based on the CDR3 plus reference TRBV7-8 and TRBJ2-3, the full variable domain is GAGVSQSPRYKVAKRGQDVALRCDPISGHVSLFWYQQALGQGPEFLTYFQNEAQLDKSGLPSDRFFAERPEGSVSTLKIQRTQQEDSAVYLCASTREGVGPPSQYFGPGTRLTVL.

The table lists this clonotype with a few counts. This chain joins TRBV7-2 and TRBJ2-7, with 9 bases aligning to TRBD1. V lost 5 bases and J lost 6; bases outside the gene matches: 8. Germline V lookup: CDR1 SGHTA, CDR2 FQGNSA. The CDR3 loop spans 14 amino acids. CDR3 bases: TGTGCCAGCAGCCTAGGGACAGGGAAGGCCGAGCAGTACTTC. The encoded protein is CASSLGTGKAEQYF. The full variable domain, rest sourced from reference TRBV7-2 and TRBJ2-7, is GAGVSQSPSNKVTEKGKDVELRCDPISGHTALYWYRQSLGQGLEFLIYFQGNSAPDKSGLPSDRFSAERTGGSVSTLTIQRTQQEDSAVYLCASSLGTGKAEQYFGPGTRLTVT.

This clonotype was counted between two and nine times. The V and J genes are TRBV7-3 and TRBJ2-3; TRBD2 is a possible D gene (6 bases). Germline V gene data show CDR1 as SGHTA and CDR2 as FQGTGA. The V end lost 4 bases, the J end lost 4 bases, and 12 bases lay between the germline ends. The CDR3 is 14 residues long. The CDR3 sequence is CASSSEWGADTQYF. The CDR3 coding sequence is TGTGCCAGCAGCTCGGAATGGGGGGCAGATACGCAGTATTTT.

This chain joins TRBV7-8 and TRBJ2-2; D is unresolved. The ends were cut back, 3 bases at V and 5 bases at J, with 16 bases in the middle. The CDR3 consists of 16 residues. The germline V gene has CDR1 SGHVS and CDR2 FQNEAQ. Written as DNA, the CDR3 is TGTGCCAGCAGCTTTAAAGACTGGGTTGGGACCGGGGAGCTGTTTTTT. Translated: CASSFKDWVGTGELFF.

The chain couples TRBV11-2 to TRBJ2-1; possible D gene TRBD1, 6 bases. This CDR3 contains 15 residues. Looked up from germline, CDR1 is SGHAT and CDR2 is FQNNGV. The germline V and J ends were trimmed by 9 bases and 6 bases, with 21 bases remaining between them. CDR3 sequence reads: CASATGPRVVNEQFF. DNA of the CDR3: TGTGCCAGTGCGACAGGACCTAGGGTGGTCAATGAGCAGTTCTTC.

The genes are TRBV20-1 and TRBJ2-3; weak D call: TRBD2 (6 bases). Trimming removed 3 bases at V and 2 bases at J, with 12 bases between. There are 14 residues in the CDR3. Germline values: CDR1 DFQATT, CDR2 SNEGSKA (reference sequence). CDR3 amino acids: CSARDYVSTDTQYF. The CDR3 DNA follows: TGCAGTGCTAGGGACTATGTCTCCACAGATACGCAGTATTTT.

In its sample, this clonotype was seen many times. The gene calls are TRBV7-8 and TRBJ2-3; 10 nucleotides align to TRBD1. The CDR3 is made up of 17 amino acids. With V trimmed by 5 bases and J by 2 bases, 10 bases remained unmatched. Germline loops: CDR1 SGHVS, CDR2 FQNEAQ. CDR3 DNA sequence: TGTGCCAGCAGCATATCTGGGACAGGGGAATACACAGATACGCAGTATTTT. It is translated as CASSISGTGEYTDTQYF.

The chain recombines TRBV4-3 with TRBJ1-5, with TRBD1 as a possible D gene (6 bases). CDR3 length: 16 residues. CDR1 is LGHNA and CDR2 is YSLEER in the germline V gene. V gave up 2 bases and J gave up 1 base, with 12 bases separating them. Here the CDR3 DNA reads TGCGCCAGCAGCCAATCCCGGACAGTAAGCAATCAGCCCCAGCATTTT. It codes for CASSQSRTVSNQPQHF.

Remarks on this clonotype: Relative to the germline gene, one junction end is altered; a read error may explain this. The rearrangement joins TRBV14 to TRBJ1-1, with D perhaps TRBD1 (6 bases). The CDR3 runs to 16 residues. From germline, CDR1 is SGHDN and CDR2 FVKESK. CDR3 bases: TGTGCCAGCAGCCATCCACCCAGGGGAATGAACACTGAATCTTTCTTT. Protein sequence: CASSHPPRGMNTESFF.

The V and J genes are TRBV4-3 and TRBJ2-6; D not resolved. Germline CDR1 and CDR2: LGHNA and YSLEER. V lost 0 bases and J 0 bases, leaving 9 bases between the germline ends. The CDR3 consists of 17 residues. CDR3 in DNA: TGCGCCAGCAGCCAAGATCGGCGGATCTCTGGGGCCAACGTCCTGACTTTC. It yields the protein CASSQDRRISGANVLTF.

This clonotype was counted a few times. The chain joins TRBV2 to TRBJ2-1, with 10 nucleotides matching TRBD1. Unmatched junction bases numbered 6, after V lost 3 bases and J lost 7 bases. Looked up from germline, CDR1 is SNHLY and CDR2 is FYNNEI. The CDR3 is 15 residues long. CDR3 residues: CASSDNRQGANEQFF. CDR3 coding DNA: TGTGCCAGCAGTGATAACAGACAGGGGGCAAATGAGCAGTTCTTC.

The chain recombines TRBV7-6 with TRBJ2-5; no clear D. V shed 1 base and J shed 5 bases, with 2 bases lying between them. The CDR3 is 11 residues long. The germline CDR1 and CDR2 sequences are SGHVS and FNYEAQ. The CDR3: CASSLDETQYF. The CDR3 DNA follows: TGTGCCAGCAGCTTAGACGAGACCCAGTACTTC.

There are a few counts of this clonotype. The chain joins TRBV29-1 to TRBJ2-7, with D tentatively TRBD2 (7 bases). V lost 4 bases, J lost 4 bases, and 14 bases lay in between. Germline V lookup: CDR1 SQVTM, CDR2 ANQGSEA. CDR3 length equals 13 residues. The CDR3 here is CSVGQGGGYEQYF. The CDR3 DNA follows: TGCAGCGTTGGTCAGGGAGGGGGGTACGAGCAGTACTTC.

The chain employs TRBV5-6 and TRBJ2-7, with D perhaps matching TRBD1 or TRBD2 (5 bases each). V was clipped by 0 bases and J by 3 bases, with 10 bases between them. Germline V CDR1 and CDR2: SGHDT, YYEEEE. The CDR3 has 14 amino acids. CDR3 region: CASSLGGRHYEQYF. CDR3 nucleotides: TGTGCCAGCAGCTTGGGGGGGAGACACTACGAGCAGTACTTC.

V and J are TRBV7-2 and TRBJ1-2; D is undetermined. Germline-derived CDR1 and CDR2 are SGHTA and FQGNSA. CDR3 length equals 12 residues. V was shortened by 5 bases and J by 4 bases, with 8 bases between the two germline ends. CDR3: CASSSDGYGYTF. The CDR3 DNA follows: TGTGCCAGCAGCAGCGACGGCTATGGCTACACCTTC. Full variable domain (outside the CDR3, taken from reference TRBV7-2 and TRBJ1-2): GAGVSQSPSNKVTEKGKDVELRCDPISGHTALYWYRQSLGQGLEFLIYFQGNSAPDKSGLPSDRFSAERTGGSVSTLTIQRTQQEDSAVYLCASSSDGYGYTFGSGTRLTVV.

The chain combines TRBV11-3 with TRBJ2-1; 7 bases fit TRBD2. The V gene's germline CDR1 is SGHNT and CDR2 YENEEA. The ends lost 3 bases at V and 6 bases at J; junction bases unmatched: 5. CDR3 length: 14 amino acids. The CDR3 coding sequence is TGTGCCAGCAGCTTCTCGGGAGGTGGCAATGAGCAGTTCTTC. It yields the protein CASSFSGGGNEQFF.

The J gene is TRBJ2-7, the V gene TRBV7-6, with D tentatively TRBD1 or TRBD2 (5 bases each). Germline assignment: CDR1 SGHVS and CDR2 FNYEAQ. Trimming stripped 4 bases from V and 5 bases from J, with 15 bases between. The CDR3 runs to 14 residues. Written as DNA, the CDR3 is TGTGCCAGCAGCTCCTCCACTAGGGGCCACGAGCAGTACTTC. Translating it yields CASSSSTRGHEQYF. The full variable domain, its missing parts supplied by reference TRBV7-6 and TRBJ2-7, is GAGVSQSPRYKVTKRGQDVALRCDPISGHVSLYWYRQALGQGPEFLTYFNYEAQQDKSGLPNDRFSAERPEGSISTLTIQRTEQRDSAMYRCASSSSTRGHEQYFGPGTRLTVT.